These 26 T cell receptor beta chains share one sample of origin, sequenced in a study of T cell repertoires in cytomegalovirus infection. Via MiXCR, TCRdb re-called the reads, giving one row per CDR3 protein. The table lists about 220,000 distinct CDR3 sequences, about 39% of them singletons. Their antigens remain unidentified. The specimen was CD8+ T cells from cultured PBMCs, collected from culture after CMV antigen stimulation. The receptors originated from a human donor in good health (CMV status not recorded). Some clones in this sample may be carry-over from other donors' samples.

This clonotype was recorded only once. The J gene is TRBJ1-3, the V gene TRBV12-3 or TRBV12-4; TRBD1 is a possible D gene (6 bases). The CDR3 sequence is 15 residues long. Trimming cost V 6 bases and J 2 bases, with 14 bases left between them. This CDR3 reads CASSLSGAAGNTIYF. CDR3 DNA sequence: TGTGCCAGCAGCCTTTCGGGGGCCGCTGGAAACACCATATATTTT.

There are a few counts of this clonotype. The chain uses TRBV7-8 and TRBJ2-1; weak D call: TRBD1 (6 bases). Germline loops: CDR1 SGHVS, CDR2 FQNEAQ. V shed 5 bases and J shed 2 bases, with 13 bases lying between them. This CDR3 contains 15 residues. The CDR3 here is CASSPGQPTYNEQFF. CDR3 bases: TGTGCCAGCAGCCCTGGACAGCCTACCTACAATGAGCAGTTCTTC. Full variable domain (missing parts from reference TRBV7-8 and TRBJ2-1): GAGVSQSPRYKVAKRGQDVALRCDPISGHVSLFWYQQALGQGPEFLTYFQNEAQLDKSGLPSDRFFAERPEGSVSTLKIQRTQQEDSAVYLCASSPGQPTYNEQFFGPGTRLTVL.

This clonotype has just a few counts. The rearrangement joins TRBV4-1 to TRBJ1-1; TRBD1 might be the D (5 bases). Germline CDR1 is MGHRA and CDR2 is YSYEKL. This CDR3 spans 16 amino acids. Trimming took off 0 bases at V and 0 bases at J, with 11 bases between the two ends. The DNA of the CDR3 is TGCGCCAGCAGCCAAGAGTGGACGGGGGTGAACACTGAAGCTTTCTTT. This codes for CASSQEWTGVNTEAFF.

The chain combines TRBV7-9 with TRBJ1-5; TRBD1 agrees at 9 bases. Germline trimming cut 6 bases from V and 6 bases from J; bases unmatched to any gene: 6. The CDR3 sequence is 14 residues long. Germline assignment: CDR1 SEHNR and CDR2 FQNEAQ (reference sequence). CDR3 loop: CASSSGQGVQPQHF. The CDR3 nucleotides read TGTGCCAGCAGTTCGGGACAGGGCGTTCAGCCCCAGCATTTT.

The chain joins TRBV20-1 to TRBJ2-1; 10 nucleotides match TRBD2. Per germline, CDR1 DFQATT and CDR2 SNEGSKA (reference sequence). This CDR3 comprises 15 residues. V lost 6 bases to trimming and J lost 0 bases; unmatched junction nucleotides: 5. The CDR3 is CSARTSGRSYNEQFF. In nucleotides, the CDR3 is TGCAGTGCGAGGACTAGCGGACGCTCCTACAATGAGCAGTTCTTC.

This clonotype was seen a few times. This chain uses TRBV6-1 with TRBJ1-2; the D is unclear. Trimming took off 6 bases at V and 4 bases at J, with 6 bases between the two ends. Germline values: CDR1 MNHNS, CDR2 SASEGT. This CDR3 spans 11 amino acids. CDR3 nucleotides: TGTGCCAGCAGGGTCTCCTATGGCTACACCTTC. It codes for CASRVSYGYTF.

V gene TRBV29-1 combines with J gene TRBJ2-1; the match to TRBD2 covers 9 bases. This CDR3 region has 13 residues. Germline loops: CDR1 SQVTM, CDR2 ANQGSEA. Germline trimming cut 5 bases from V and 6 bases from J; bases unmatched to any gene: 5. As DNA, the CDR3 is TGCAGCGTTCCCGGGACTAGCTCCAATGAGCAGTTCTTC. It codes for CSVPGTSSNEQFF.

The rearrangement uses TRBV20-1 and TRBJ1-2; D is undetermined. Trimming took off 0 bases at V and 4 bases at J, with 15 bases between the two ends. This CDR3 region has 15 residues. Germline V gene lookup returns CDR1 DFQATT and CDR2 SNEGSKA (reference sequence). This CDR3 reads CSARDPVKLSYGYTF. The CDR3 DNA reads as TGCAGTGCTAGAGATCCGGTAAAACTCTCCTATGGCTACACCTTC.

The rearrangement joins TRBV6-5 to TRBJ1-2, with D maybe TRBD1 (6 bases). Germline CDR1 and CDR2: MNHEY and SVGAGI. V was shortened by 8 bases and J by 3 bases, with 10 bases between the two germline ends. The CDR3 is 12 residues long. CDR3 in amino acids: CASRRTDYGYTF. CDR3 sequence (DNA): TGTGCCAGCCGAAGGACAGACTATGGCTACACCTTC.

This clonotype was seen only a few times. The chain links TRBV11-1 to TRBJ2-7; D might be TRBD2 (5 bases). The CDR3 consists of 13 residues. Germline CDR1 reads SGHAT; CDR2 reads FQDESV (reference sequence). V lost 2 bases and J 5 bases, leaving 10 bases between the germline ends. CDR3 sequence (DNA): TGTGCCAGCAGCTTAATCGGGGTAGACGAGCAGTACTTC. Its protein is CASSLIGVDEQYF.

J is TRBJ1-5 and V is TRBV20-1, with D perhaps matching TRBD1 (6 bases). The V gene's germline CDR1 is DFQATT and CDR2 SNEGSKA (reference sequence). This CDR3 spans 15 amino acids. V was shortened by 6 bases and J by 5 bases, with 20 bases between the two germline ends. CDR3 coding DNA: TGCAGTGCCTACACCGAACAGGGAGGACATCAGCCCCAGCATTTT. Encoded protein: CSAYTEQGGHQPQHF.

This clonotype was counted a few times. The CDR3 loop is CASSLTPRDEQYF. DNA for the CDR3: TGTGCCAGCAGCTTGACCCCGAGGGACGAGCAGTACTTC. V is TRBV7-6 and J is TRBJ2-7; the D gene is possibly TRBD2 (5 bases). Per the germline V gene, CDR1 is SGHVS and CDR2 is FNYEAQ. V was cut by 3 bases and J by 5 bases, with 11 bases left in between. CDR3 length: 13 residues. The whole variable domain, remainder taken from reference TRBV7-6 and TRBJ2-7, is GAGVSQSPRYKVTKRGQDVALRCDPISGHVSLYWYRQALGQGPEFLTYFNYEAQQDKSGLPNDRFSAERPEGSISTLTIQRTEQRDSAMYRCASSLTPRDEQYFGPGTRLTVT.

This clonotype occurred a few times. V and J are TRBV9 and TRBJ2-5; 9 bases align to TRBD2. There are 17 residues in the CDR3. J gave up 4 bases and V 3 bases, and 13 bases lay outside the gene matches. CDR1 and CDR2 from the germline V gene are SGDLS and YYNGEE. In nucleotides, the CDR3 is TGTGCCAGCAGCGGAAGGGAAACTAGCGGGTGGAGAGAGACCCAGTACTTC. It is translated as CASSGRETSGWRETQYF. Drawing the rest from reference TRBV9 and TRBJ2-5, the complete variable domain is DSGVTQTPKHLITATGQRVTLRCSPRSGDLSVYWYQQSLDQGLQFLIQYYNGEERAKGNILERFSAQQFPDLHSELNLSSLELGDSALYFCASSGRETSGWRETQYFGPGTRLLVL.

This clonotype was recorded only once. At one end the junction does not follow the germline gene, possibly because of a read error. The rearrangement uses TRBV10-1 and TRBJ2-7; the match to TRBD2 covers 10 bases. The germline V gene encodes CDR1 WNHNN and CDR2 SYGVQD (reference sequence). This CDR3 has 21 residues. The CDR3 spells CASSESRGLAGDYPGADEKYF. CDR3 bases: TGCGCCAGCAGTGAGTCGAGGGGGCTAGCGGGGGACTATCCGGGGGCAGACGAGAAGTACTTC.

The gene calls are TRBV19 and TRBJ2-1; TRBD2 matches at 7 bases. Germline-derived CDR1 and CDR2 are LNHDA and SQIVND (reference sequence). The CDR3 spans 17 residues. J lost 0 bases, V lost 6 bases, and 11 bases had no gene match. Here the CDR3 reads CASRARGEATSYNEQFF. The CDR3, as DNA: TGTGCCAGTAGAGCTCGGGGGGAGGCGACCTCCTACAATGAGCAGTTCTTC.

Only a few counts were recorded for this clonotype. The rearrangement joins TRBV6-1 to TRBJ1-2; D may be TRBD1 (6 bases). CDR3 length: 14 residues. The V end lost 1 base, the J end lost 7 bases, and 13 bases lay between the germline ends. CDR1 is MNHNS and CDR2 is SASEGT in the germline V gene. In nucleotides, the CDR3 is TGTGCCAGCAGTGAAGAGGTACAGGGCGGTGGCTACACCTTC. Its translation is CASSEEVQGGGYTF.

The chain employs TRBV2 and TRBJ2-2; D not certain. This CDR3 has 12 amino acids. Germline V gives CDR1 SNHLY, CDR2 FYNNEI. The V end was cut by 7 bases, the J end by 8 bases, with 11 bases between. CDR3 DNA: TGTGCCAGCAACACCGGATCTGGGGAGCTGTTTTTT. Protein sequence: CASNTGSGELFF.

The CDR3 region has the DNA TGTGCCAGCAGTTTCCTAGCCTACGAGCAGTACTTC. It translates to CASSFLAYEQYF. The J gene is TRBJ2-7, the V gene TRBV28; D gene uncertain. CDR1 and CDR2 from the germline V gene are MDHEN and SYDVKM. The CDR3 length is 12 residues. V dropped 3 bases and J dropped 2 bases, with 5 bases sitting between them.

The chain links TRBV28 to TRBJ1-2; D might be TRBD1 (6 bases). From germline, CDR1 is MDHEN and CDR2 SYDVKM. The CDR3 totals 18 residues. V was clipped by 4 bases and J by 3 bases, with 24 bases between them. The CDR3 here is CASSSDSRIAGKDYGYTF. DNA of the CDR3: TGTGCCAGCAGTTCGGACAGCCGCATCGCAGGGAAAGACTATGGCTACACCTTC.

The chain's CDR3 is CASSFLLAGGGGTEAFF. In DNA form, the CDR3 reads TGTGCCAGCAGTTTTTTGTTGGCAGGGGGGGGGGGCACTGAAGCTTTCTTT. The V and J genes are TRBV28 and TRBJ1-1; TRBD1 matches at 7 bases. J lost 4 bases, V lost 3 bases, and 14 bases had no gene match. The CDR3 consists of 17 residues. CDR1 is MDHEN, CDR2 SYDVKM, per germline.

The chain carries TRBV7-8 and TRBJ2-7; 8 nucleotides line up with TRBD1. With 4 bases clipped from V and 4 bases from J, the junction kept 9 bases outside the gene matches. Germline V lookup: CDR1 SGHVS, CDR2 FQNEAQ. The CDR3 covers 15 residues. CDR3 residues: CASSSPPGGVYEQYF. The CDR3 DNA sequence: TGTGCCAGCAGCTCCCCCCCAGGGGGCGTGTACGAGCAGTACTTC.

V usage is TRBV7-9 and J usage is TRBJ2-1, with D maybe TRBD2 (5 bases). Trimming took off 3 bases at V and 2 bases at J, with 11 bases between the two ends. This CDR3 is 15 amino acids long. Germline V gene lookup returns CDR1 SEHNR and CDR2 FQNEAQ (reference sequence). CDR3 nucleotides: TGTGCCAGCAGCTTGCAAGGAGGTCCCTACAATGAGCAGTTCTTC. Encoded protein: CASSLQGGPYNEQFF. Filled out from reference TRBV7-9 and TRBJ2-1, the complete variable domain reads DTGVSQNPRHKITKRGQNVTFRCDPISEHNRLYWYRQTLGQGPEFLTYFQNEAQLEKSRLLSDRFSAERPKGSFSTLEIQRTEQGDSAMYLCASSLQGGPYNEQFFGPGTRLTVL.

The genes are TRBV28 and TRBJ1-5; 8 bases map to TRBD1. This CDR3 has 14 amino acids. Germline values: CDR1 MDHEN, CDR2 SYDVKM. The ends lost 5 bases at V and 4 bases at J; junction bases unmatched: 4. Written as DNA, the CDR3 is TGTGCCAGCAGTGTACAGGGGGGAAATCAGCCCCAGCATTTT. Its protein product is CASSVQGGNQPQHF. The whole variable domain, filled in from reference TRBV28 and TRBJ1-5, reads DVKVTQSSRYLVKRTGEKVFLECVQDMDHENMFWYRQDPGLGLRLIYFSYDVKMKEKGDIPEGYSVSREKKERFSLILESASTNQTSMYLCASSVQGGNQPQHFGDGTRLSIL.

V is TRBV9 and J is TRBJ2-3; D uncertain. Trimming pared 5 bases from V and 0 bases from J, leaving 4 bases between. Germline assignment: CDR1 SGDLS and CDR2 YYNGEE. The CDR3 spans 12 residues. CDR3 coding DNA: TGTGCCAGCAGAGACAGCACAGATACGCAGTATTTT. Translation: CASRDSTDTQYF.

The V gene is TRBV28, the J gene TRBJ2-5; 12 positions match TRBD1. The V and J ends lost 6 bases and 4 bases, in that order; junction bases with no gene match: 3. The CDR3 totals 14 residues. The germline V gene encodes CDR1 MDHEN and CDR2 SYDVKM. CDR3 sequence (DNA): TGTGCCAGCAGGGGGACAGGGGGCGTAGAGACCCAGTACTTC. It encodes CASRGTGGVETQYF.

The sample holds a few counts of this clonotype. The chain is built from TRBV6-5 and TRBJ1-2, with 7 bases that match TRBD1. CDR3 length equals 14 residues. The germline gives CDR1 MNHEY, CDR2 SVGAGI. Trimming removed 0 bases from V and 6 bases from J; junction bases left unmatched: 4. The CDR3 coding sequence is TGTGCCAGCAGTTACTCGACAGGGCTTGATGGCTACACCTTC. Translated: CASSYSTGLDGYTF.